This is a list of T cell receptor beta chains from one sample in a study of T cell changes during pregnancy in multiple sclerosis. Sequencing was performed with immunoSEQ multiplex PCR; in TCRdb, only in-frame clones are kept and a portion is missing. The sample includes 20,000 to 25,000 clones, 70% to 90% of them seen just once. The specimen comprised CD8+ T cells from peripheral blood mononuclear cells, sampled in the second trimester of pregnancy. The receptors were sampled from a female donor in good health, enrolled as a control in a pregnancy study. CDR3s include the opening cysteine and the closing phenylalanine or tryptophan. The order of the fields is V gene, clone size, CDR3 length, J gene, D gene, CDR3 protein, CDR3 DNA. A D gene is named only where the DNA matches it firmly. Expanded clones get a size class; other rows say once, few or many, or leave the size out.

v_gene: TRBV30; abundance: -; len: 16; j_gene: TRBJ2-7; d_gene: TRBD2; CDR3aa: CAWSWTSGRNIYEQYF; CDR3nt: TGTGCCTGGAGTTGGACTAGCGGGAGGAATATATACGAGCAGTACTTC
v_gene: TRBV11-2; abundance: -; len: 12; j_gene: TRBJ2-5; d_gene: -; CDR3aa: CASRTVQETQYF; CDR3nt: TGTGCCAGCAGGACAGTACAAGAGACCCAGTACTTC
v_gene: TRBV5-1; abundance: -; len: 15; j_gene: TRBJ2-2; d_gene: -; CDR3aa: CTSSLQAMNTGELFF; CDR3nt: TGCACCAGCAGCTTGCAGGCTATGAACACCGGGGAGCTGTTTTTT
v_gene: TRBV11-2; abundance: -; len: 13; j_gene: TRBJ2-3; d_gene: -; CDR3aa: CASSFLSTDTQYF; CDR3nt: TGTGCCAGCAGCTTTCTCAGCACAGATACGCAGTATTTT
v_gene: TRBV28; abundance: -; len: 15; j_gene: TRBJ2-7; d_gene: TRBD2; CDR3aa: CASTLAGGPVGEQYF; CDR3nt: TGTGCCAGCACCCTAGCGGGAGGCCCTGTGGGGGAGCAGTACTTC
v_gene: TRBV7-6; abundance: -; len: 16; j_gene: TRBJ2-3; d_gene: -; CDR3aa: CASSQTERGSTDTQYF; CDR3nt: TGTGCCAGCAGCCAGACTGAGAGGGGGAGCACAGATACGCAGTATTTT
v_gene: TRBV9; abundance: -; len: 15; j_gene: TRBJ1-5; d_gene: TRBD1; CDR3aa: CASSKGQGLNQPQHF; CDR3nt: TGTGCCAGCAGCAAAGGACAGGGTTTGAATCAGCCCCAGCATTTT
v_gene: TRBV6-5; abundance: few; len: 14; j_gene: TRBJ2-5; d_gene: -; CDR3aa: CASSYGRDVETQYF; CDR3nt: TGTGCCAGCAGTTACGGGCGGGATGTGGAGACCCAGTACTTC
v_gene: TRBV19; abundance: -; len: 17; j_gene: TRBJ1-1; d_gene: TRBD1; CDR3aa: CASTETGGSREHTEAFF; CDR3nt: TGTGCCAGTACCGAAACAGGGGGATCCCGCGAACACACTGAAGCTTTCTTT
v_gene: TRBV6-5; abundance: -; len: 15; j_gene: TRBJ2-3; d_gene: TRBD1; CDR3aa: CASRSGTGDTDTQYF; CDR3nt: TGTGCCAGCAGGTCTGGGACAGGGGACACAGATACGCAGTATTTT
v_gene: TRBV11-2; abundance: -; len: 13; j_gene: TRBJ1-5; d_gene: -; CDR3aa: CASSRTQGQPQHF; CDR3nt: TGTGCCAGCAGCCGGACGCAGGGTCAGCCCCAGCATTTT
v_gene: TRBV6-4; abundance: -; len: 15; j_gene: TRBJ2-1; d_gene: TRBD2; CDR3aa: CASSARTSGSNEQFF; CDR3nt: TGTGCCAGCAGTGCTCGGACTAGCGGGTCCAATGAGCAGTTCTTC
v_gene: TRBV10-3; abundance: -; len: 16; j_gene: TRBJ2-7; d_gene: TRBD2; CDR3aa: CAISESISGGAHEQYF; CDR3nt: TGTGCCATCAGTGAGTCGATCAGCGGGGGGGCCCACGAGCAGTACTTC
v_gene: TRBV7-9; abundance: -; len: 15; j_gene: TRBJ2-7; d_gene: -; CDR3aa: CASSLGFGQGYEQYF; CDR3nt: TGTGCCAGCAGCTTAGGTTTCGGGCAGGGATACGAGCAGTACTTC
v_gene: TRBV5-6; abundance: -; len: 15; j_gene: TRBJ2-7; d_gene: -; CDR3aa: CASSYGGRAQDEQYF; CDR3nt: TGTGCCAGCAGCTACGGAGGGCGGGCCCAGGACGAGCAGTACTTC
v_gene: TRBV14; abundance: once; len: 13; j_gene: TRBJ2-3; d_gene: TRBD2; CDR3aa: CASSLAGADTQYF; CDR3nt: TGTGCCAGCAGTCTAGCGGGGGCAGATACGCAGTATTTT
v_gene: TRBV4-2; abundance: -; len: 16; j_gene: TRBJ2-2; d_gene: -; CDR3aa: CASSQDSSGETGELFF; CDR3nt: TGTGCCAGCAGCCAAGATAGCTCGGGAGAAACCGGGGAGCTGTTTTTT
v_gene: TRBV5-5; abundance: -; len: 14; j_gene: TRBJ1-1; d_gene: -; CDR3aa: CASSLERGGTEAFF; CDR3nt: TGTGCCAGCAGCTTGGAGAGGGGGGGCACTGAAGCTTTCTTT
v_gene: TRBV9; abundance: -; len: 18; j_gene: TRBJ2-2; d_gene: TRBD2; CDR3aa: CASSVEETSGRNPGELFF; CDR3nt: TGTGCCAGCAGCGTAGAGGAGACTAGCGGGAGGAACCCCGGGGAGCTGTTTTTT
v_gene: TRBV9; abundance: -; len: 15; j_gene: TRBJ2-7; d_gene: TRBD1; CDR3aa: CASSPQGAPTYEQYF; CDR3nt: TGTGCCAGCAGCCCCCAGGGGGCCCCCACCTACGAGCAGTACTTC
v_gene: TRBV27; abundance: -; len: 14; j_gene: TRBJ2-1; d_gene: TRBD2; CDR3aa: CASSPLGGDNEQFF; CDR3nt: TGTGCCAGCAGTCCCTTGGGAGGGGACAATGAGCAGTTCTTC
v_gene: TRBV6-4; abundance: few; len: 15; j_gene: TRBJ2-1; d_gene: TRBD2; CDR3aa: CASSDGTSGDNEQFF; CDR3nt: TGTGCCAGCAGTGACGGGACTAGCGGGGACAATGAGCAGTTCTTC
v_gene: TRBV7-2; abundance: -; len: 19; j_gene: TRBJ2-3; d_gene: TRBD1; CDR3aa: CASSLAAAHRGLPADTQYF; CDR3nt: TGTGCCAGCAGCTTAGCGGCTGCCCACAGGGGGCTTCCCGCAGATACGCAGTATTTT
v_gene: TRBV4-1; abundance: -; len: 14; j_gene: TRBJ1-2; d_gene: -; CDR3aa: CASSQEPGRYGYTF; CDR3nt: TGCGCCAGCAGCCAAGAACCAGGGCGCTATGGCTACACCTTC
v_gene: TRBV27; abundance: -; len: 14; j_gene: TRBJ2-7; d_gene: -; CDR3aa: CASSLGRGGNEQYF; CDR3nt: TGTGCCAGCAGTTTAGGCAGGGGAGGGAACGAGCAGTACTTC
v_gene: TRBV19; abundance: -; len: 11; j_gene: TRBJ2-2; d_gene: -; CDR3aa: CASRFSGELFF; CDR3nt: TGTGCCAGTCGGTTTTCCGGGGAGCTGTTTTTT
v_gene: TRBV6-1; abundance: once; len: 13; j_gene: TRBJ2-1; d_gene: -; CDR3aa: CASIEQPRDEQFF; CDR3nt: TGTGCCAGCATTGAACAACCCCGGGATGAGCAGTTCTTC
v_gene: TRBV6-1; abundance: few; len: 16; j_gene: TRBJ1-6; d_gene: -; CDR3aa: CASSDFESSYNSPLHF; CDR3nt: TGTGCCAGCAGTGACTTCGAGAGCTCCTATAATTCACCCCTCCACTTT
v_gene: TRBV21-1; abundance: once; len: 13; j_gene: TRBJ2-7; d_gene: -; CDR3aa: CASSKYGSYEQYF; CDR3nt: TGTGCCAGCAGCAAATACGGTTCCTACGAGCAGTACTTC
v_gene: TRBV6-4; abundance: -; len: 15; j_gene: TRBJ2-1; d_gene: TRBD2; CDR3aa: CASSDSAGGVNEQFF; CDR3nt: TGTGCCAGCAGTGACTCTGCGGGAGGAGTCAATGAGCAGTTCTTC
v_gene: TRBV6-1; abundance: -; len: 14; j_gene: TRBJ2-2; d_gene: TRBD1; CDR3aa: CASTRTGEAGELFF; CDR3nt: TGTGCCAGCACCCGGACAGGGGAGGCCGGGGAGCTGTTTTTT
v_gene: TRBV15; abundance: -; len: 17; j_gene: TRBJ2-5; d_gene: TRBD2; CDR3aa: CATSRLLAGSRQETQYF; CDR3nt: TGTGCCACCAGCAGGTTGTTAGCGGGGAGTCGGCAAGAGACCCAGTACTTC
v_gene: TRBV6-6; abundance: -; len: 16; j_gene: TRBJ1-4; d_gene: -; CDR3aa: CASSYFPRGPNEKLFF; CDR3nt: TGTGCCAGCAGTTACTTCCCCAGGGGTCCAAATGAAAAACTGTTTTTT
v_gene: TRBV28; abundance: -; len: 13; j_gene: TRBJ1-2; d_gene: -; CDR3aa: CASSPTTNYGYTF; CDR3nt: TGTGCCAGCAGTCCCACAACGAACTATGGCTACACCTTC
v_gene: TRBV25-1; abundance: once; len: 13; j_gene: TRBJ1-1; d_gene: -; CDR3aa: CASSLARGTEAFF; CDR3nt: TGTGCCAGCAGTCTAGCACGGGGAACTGAAGCTTTCTTT
v_gene: TRBV14; abundance: once; len: 15; j_gene: TRBJ2-7; d_gene: TRBD2; CDR3aa: CASSRTSGRIHEQYF; CDR3nt: TGTGCCAGCAGCCGGACTAGCGGGAGAATCCACGAGCAGTACTTC
v_gene: TRBV28; abundance: -; len: 15; j_gene: TRBJ2-1; d_gene: TRBD1; CDR3aa: CASSPRGTGYNEQFF; CDR3nt: TGTGCCAGCAGTCCCCGAGGGACAGGATACAATGAGCAGTTCTTC
v_gene: TRBV9; abundance: -; len: 13; j_gene: TRBJ2-2; d_gene: TRBD2; CDR3aa: CASTSGGAGELFF; CDR3nt: TGTGCCAGCACCAGCGGGGGGGCCGGGGAGCTGTTTTTT
v_gene: TRBV6-1; abundance: once; len: 12; j_gene: TRBJ2-7; d_gene: -; CDR3aa: CASRDLAYEQYF; CDR3nt: TGTGCCAGCAGGGACTTGGCCTACGAGCAGTACTTC
v_gene: TRBV28; abundance: -; len: 14; j_gene: TRBJ2-1; d_gene: TRBD1; CDR3aa: CASSWAGGGNEQFF; CDR3nt: TGTGCCAGCAGTTGGGCAGGGGGCGGCAATGAGCAGTTCTTC
v_gene: TRBV15; abundance: -; len: 14; j_gene: TRBJ2-5; d_gene: TRBD2; CDR3aa: CATSGAGGQETQYF; CDR3nt: TGTGCCACCAGCGGAGCGGGGGGGCAAGAGACCCAGTACTTC
v_gene: TRBV4-2; abundance: few; len: 18; j_gene: TRBJ2-2; d_gene: TRBD2; CDR3aa: CASSQDSTSGSVTGELFF; CDR3nt: TGTGCCAGCAGCCAAGATTCAACTAGCGGGAGTGTCACCGGGGAGCTGTTTTTT
v_gene: TRBV5-6; abundance: -; len: 11; j_gene: TRBJ1-4; d_gene: -; CDR3aa: CASSSRLELFF; CDR3nt: TGTGCCAGCAGCTCCAGATTGGAACTGTTTTTT
v_gene: TRBV7-7; abundance: -; len: 15; j_gene: TRBJ2-1; d_gene: -; CDR3aa: CASSLALGSGAEQFF; CDR3nt: TGTGCTAGCAGCTTAGCGCTGGGTAGCGGAGCTGAGCAGTTCTTC
v_gene: TRBV10-3; abundance: -; len: 15; j_gene: TRBJ2-2; d_gene: TRBD1; CDR3aa: CAISEAPGTGIELFF; CDR3nt: TGTGCCATCAGTGAGGCCCCCGGGACAGGGATAGAGCTGTTTTTT
v_gene: TRBV9; abundance: -; len: 14; j_gene: TRBJ2-1; d_gene: TRBD2; CDR3aa: CASSARGAGDEQFF; CDR3nt: TGTGCCAGCAGCGCCCGGGGAGCGGGGGATGAGCAGTTCTTC
v_gene: TRBV7-9; abundance: -; len: 14; j_gene: TRBJ1-4; d_gene: TRBD1; CDR3aa: CASSSDRGWEKLFF; CDR3nt: TGTGCCAGCAGCTCGGACAGGGGTTGGGAAAAACTGTTTTTT
v_gene: TRBV7-9; abundance: -; len: 14; j_gene: TRBJ2-1; d_gene: -; CDR3aa: CASSLGGIYNEQFF; CDR3nt: TGTGCCAGCAGCTTAGGCGGAATCTACAATGAGCAGTTCTTC